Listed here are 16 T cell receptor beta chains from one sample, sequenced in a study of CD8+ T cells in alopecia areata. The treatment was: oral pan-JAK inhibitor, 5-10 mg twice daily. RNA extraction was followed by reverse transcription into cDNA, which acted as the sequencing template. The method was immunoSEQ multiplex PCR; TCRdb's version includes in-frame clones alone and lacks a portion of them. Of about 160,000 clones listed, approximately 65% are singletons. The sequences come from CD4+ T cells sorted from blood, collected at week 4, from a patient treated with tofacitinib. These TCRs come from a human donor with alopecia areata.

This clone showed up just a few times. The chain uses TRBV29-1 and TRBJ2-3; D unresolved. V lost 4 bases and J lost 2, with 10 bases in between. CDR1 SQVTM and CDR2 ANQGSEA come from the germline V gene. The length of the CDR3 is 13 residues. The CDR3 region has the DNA TGCAGCGTTGCCATAGGATACACAGATACGCAGTATTTT. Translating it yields CSVAIGYTDTQYF.

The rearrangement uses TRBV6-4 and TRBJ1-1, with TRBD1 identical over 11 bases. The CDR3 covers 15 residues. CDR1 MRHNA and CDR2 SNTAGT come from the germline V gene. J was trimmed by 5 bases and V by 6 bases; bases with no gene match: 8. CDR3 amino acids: CASRPDRGRRTEAFF. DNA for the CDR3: TGTGCCAGCAGGCCGGACAGGGGGCGCCGAACTGAAGCTTTCTTT.

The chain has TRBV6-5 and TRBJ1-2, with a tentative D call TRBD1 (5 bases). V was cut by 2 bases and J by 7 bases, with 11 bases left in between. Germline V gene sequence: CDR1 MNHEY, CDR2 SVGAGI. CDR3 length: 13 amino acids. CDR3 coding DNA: TGTGCCAGCAGTTACACGGGACCGCCTGGCTACACCTTC. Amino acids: CASSYTGPPGYTF.

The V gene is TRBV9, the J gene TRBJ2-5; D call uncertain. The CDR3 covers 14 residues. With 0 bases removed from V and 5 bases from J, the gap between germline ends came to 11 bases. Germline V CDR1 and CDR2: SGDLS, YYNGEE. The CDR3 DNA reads TGTGCCAGCAGCGTAGATGTCAGACACGAGACCCAGTACTTC. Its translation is CASSVDVRHETQYF.

The CDR3 spells CAWSALPSPPYNEQFF. CDR3 in DNA: TGTGCCTGGAGTGCGTTGCCCTCCCCTCCTTACAATGAGCAGTTCTTC. V and J are TRBV30 and TRBJ2-1; D ambiguous. CDR3 length: 16 residues. Germline CDR1 reads GTSNPN; CDR2 reads SVGIG (reference sequence). V was shortened by 1 base and J by 4 bases, with 17 bases between the two germline ends.

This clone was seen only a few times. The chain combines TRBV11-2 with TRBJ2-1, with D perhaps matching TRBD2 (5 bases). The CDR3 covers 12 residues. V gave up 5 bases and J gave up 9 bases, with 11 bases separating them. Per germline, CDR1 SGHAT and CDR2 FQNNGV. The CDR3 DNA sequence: TGTGCCAGCAGCCCCCCGGGGTTTGAGCAGTTCTTC. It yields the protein CASSPPGFEQFF.

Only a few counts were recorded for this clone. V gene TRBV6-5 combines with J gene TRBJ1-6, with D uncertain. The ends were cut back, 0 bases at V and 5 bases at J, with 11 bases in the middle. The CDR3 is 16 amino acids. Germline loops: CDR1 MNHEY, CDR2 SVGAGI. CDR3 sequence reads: CASSYSHILNNSPLHF. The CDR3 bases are TGTGCCAGCAGTTACTCCCATATCTTAAATAATTCACCCCTCCACTTT.

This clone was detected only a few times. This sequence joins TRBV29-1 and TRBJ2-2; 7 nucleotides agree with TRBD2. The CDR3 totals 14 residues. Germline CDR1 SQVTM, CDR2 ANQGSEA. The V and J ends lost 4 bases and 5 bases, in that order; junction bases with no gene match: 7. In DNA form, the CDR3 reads TGCAGCGTTGCGCGGGGGTTGGGAACCGGGGAGCTGTTTTTT. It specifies CSVARGLGTGELFF.

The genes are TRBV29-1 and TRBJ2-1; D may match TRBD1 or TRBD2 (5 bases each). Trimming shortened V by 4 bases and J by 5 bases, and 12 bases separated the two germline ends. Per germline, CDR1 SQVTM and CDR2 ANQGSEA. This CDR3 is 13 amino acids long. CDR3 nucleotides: TGCAGCGTTGCCCCGAGAGGGGACAATGAGCAGTTCTTC. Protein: CSVAPRGDNEQFF.

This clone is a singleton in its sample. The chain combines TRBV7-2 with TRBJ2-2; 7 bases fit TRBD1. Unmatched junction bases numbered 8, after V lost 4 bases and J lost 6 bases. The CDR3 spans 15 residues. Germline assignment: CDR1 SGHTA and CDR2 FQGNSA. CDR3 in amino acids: CASSSQGGPAGELFF. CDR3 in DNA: TGTGCCAGCAGCTCACAAGGGGGCCCCGCCGGGGAGCTGTTTTTT.

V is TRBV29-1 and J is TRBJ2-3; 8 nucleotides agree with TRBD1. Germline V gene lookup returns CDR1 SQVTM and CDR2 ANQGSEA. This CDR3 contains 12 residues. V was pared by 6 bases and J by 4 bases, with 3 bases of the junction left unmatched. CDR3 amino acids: CSVSGGADTQYF. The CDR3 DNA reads TGCAGCGTCTCAGGGGGCGCAGATACGCAGTATTTT.

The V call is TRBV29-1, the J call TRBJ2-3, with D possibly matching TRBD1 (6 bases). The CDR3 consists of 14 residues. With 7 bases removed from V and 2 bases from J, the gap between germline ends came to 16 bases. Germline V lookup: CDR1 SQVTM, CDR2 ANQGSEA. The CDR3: CSASDSGDTDTQYF. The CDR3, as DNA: TGCAGCGCCTCGGACTCAGGGGACACAGATACGCAGTATTTT.

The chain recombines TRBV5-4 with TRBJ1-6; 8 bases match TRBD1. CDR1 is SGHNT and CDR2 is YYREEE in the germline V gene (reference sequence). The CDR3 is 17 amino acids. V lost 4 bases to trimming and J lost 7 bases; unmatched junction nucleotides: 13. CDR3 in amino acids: CASSGTGPHTGNSPLHF. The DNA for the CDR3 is TGTGCCAGCAGCGGGACAGGTCCCCACACCGGCAATTCACCCCTCCACTTT.

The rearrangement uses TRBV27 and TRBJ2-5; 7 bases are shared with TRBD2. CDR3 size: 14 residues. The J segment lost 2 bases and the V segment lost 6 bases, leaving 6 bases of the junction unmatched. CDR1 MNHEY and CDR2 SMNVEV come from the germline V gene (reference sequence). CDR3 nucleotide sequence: TGTGCCAGCAGCCCGCTAGCGGAGCAAGAGACCCAGTACTTC. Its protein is CASSPLAEQETQYF.

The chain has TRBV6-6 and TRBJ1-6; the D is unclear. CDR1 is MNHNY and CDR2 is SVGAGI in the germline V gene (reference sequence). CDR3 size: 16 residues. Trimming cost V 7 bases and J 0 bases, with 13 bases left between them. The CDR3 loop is CASTWSSSSYNSPLHF. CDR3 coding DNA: TGTGCCAGCACCTGGTCCTCAAGCTCCTATAATTCACCCCTCCACTTT.

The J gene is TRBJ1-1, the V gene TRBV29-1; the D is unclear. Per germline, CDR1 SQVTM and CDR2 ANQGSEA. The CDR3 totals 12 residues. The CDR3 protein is CSCKGLNTEAFF. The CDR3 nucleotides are TGCAGTTGTAAGGGTCTGAACACTGAAGCTTTCTTT.